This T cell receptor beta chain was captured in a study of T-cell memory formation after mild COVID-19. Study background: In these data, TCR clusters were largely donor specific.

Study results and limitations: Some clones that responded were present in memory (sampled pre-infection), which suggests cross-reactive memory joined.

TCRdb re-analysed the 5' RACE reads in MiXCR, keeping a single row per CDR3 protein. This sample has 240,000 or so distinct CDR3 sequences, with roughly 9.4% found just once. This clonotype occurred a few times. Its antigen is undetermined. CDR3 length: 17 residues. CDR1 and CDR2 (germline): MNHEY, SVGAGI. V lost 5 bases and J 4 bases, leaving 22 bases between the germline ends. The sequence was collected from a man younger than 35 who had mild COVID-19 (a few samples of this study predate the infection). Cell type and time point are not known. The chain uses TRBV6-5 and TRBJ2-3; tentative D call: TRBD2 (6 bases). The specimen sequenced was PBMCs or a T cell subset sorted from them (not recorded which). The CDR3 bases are TGTGCCAGCAGTCCCCCTGGACACCGCTGGGAGGCAGATACGCAGTATTTT. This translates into CASSPPGHRWEADTQYF.